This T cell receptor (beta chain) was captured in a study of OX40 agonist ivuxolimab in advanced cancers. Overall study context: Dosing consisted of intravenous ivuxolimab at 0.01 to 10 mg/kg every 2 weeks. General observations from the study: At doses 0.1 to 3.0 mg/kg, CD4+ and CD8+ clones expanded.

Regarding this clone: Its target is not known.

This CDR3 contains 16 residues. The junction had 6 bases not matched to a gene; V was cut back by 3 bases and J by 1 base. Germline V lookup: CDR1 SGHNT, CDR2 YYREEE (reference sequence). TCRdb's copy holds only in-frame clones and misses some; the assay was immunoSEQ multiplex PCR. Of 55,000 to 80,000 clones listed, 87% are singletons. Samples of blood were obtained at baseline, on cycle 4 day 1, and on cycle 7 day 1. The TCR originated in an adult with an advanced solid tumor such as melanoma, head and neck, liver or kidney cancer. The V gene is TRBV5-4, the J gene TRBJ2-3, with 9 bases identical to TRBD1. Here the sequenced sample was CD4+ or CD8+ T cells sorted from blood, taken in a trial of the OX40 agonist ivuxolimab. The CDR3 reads CASSSGQGQGTDTQYF. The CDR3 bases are TGTGCCAGCAGCTCGGGACAGGGACAGGGCACAGATACGCAGTATTTT.